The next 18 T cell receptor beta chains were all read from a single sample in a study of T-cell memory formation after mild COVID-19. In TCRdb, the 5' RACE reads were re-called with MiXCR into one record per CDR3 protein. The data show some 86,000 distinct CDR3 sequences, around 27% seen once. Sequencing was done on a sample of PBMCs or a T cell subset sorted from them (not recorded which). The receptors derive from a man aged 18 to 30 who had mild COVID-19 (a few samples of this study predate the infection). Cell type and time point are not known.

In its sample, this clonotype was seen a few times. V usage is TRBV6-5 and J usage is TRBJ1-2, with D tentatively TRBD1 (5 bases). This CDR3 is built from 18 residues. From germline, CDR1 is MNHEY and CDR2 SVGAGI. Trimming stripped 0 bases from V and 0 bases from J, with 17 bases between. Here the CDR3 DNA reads TGTGCCAGCAGTTACTCGAGGGTCCAGGGCGGAGCTAACTATGGCTACACCTTC. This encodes CASSYSRVQGGANYGYTF.

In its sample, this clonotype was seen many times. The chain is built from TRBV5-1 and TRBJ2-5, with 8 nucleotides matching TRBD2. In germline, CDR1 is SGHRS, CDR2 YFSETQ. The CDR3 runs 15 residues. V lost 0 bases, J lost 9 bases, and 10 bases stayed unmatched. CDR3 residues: CASSLGGRSIGAQYF. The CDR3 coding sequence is TGCGCCAGCAGCTTGGGCGGGAGGTCCATCGGGGCCCAGTACTTC.

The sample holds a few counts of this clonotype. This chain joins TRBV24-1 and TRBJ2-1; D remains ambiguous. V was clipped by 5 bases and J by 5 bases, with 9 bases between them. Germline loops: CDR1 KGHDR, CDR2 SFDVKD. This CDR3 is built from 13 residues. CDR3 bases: TGTGCCACCAGTGGTCCACAGAACAATGAGCAGTTCTTC. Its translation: CATSGPQNNEQFF.

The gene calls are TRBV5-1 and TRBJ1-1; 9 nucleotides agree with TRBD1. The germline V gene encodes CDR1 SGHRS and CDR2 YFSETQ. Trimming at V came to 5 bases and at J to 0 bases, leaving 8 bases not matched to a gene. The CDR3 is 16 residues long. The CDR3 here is CASRSGQGFMNTEAFF. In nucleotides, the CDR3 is TGCGCCAGCAGGTCGGGACAGGGCTTCATGAACACTGAAGCTTTCTTT.

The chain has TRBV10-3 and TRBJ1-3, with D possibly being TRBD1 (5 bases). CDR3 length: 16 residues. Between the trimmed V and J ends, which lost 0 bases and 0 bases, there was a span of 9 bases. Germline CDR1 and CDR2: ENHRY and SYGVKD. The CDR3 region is CAISESGTNSGNTIYF. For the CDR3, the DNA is TGTGCCATCAGTGAGTCGGGGACCAACTCTGGAAACACCATATATTTT.

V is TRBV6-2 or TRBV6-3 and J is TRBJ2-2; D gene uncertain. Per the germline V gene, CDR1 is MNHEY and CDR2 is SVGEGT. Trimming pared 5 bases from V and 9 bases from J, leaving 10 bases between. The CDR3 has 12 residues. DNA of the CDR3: TGTGCCAGCAGTCTCTCGCGTTGGGAGCTGTTTTTT. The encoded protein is CASSLSRWELFF.

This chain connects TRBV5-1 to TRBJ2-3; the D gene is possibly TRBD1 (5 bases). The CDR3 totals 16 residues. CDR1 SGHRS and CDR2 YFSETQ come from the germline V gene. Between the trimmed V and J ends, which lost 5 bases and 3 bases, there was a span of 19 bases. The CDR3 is CASRPLIRDGTDTQYF. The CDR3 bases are TGCGCCAGCAGACCCCTGATCAGGGATGGTACAGATACGCAGTATTTT.

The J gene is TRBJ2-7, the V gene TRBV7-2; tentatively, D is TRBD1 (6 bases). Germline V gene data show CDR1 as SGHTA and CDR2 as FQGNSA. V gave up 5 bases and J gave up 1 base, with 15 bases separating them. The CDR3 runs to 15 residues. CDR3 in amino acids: CASSGEGTGSYEQYV. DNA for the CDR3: TGTGCCAGCAGCGGAGAGGGAACAGGGTCCTACGAGCAGTACGTC.

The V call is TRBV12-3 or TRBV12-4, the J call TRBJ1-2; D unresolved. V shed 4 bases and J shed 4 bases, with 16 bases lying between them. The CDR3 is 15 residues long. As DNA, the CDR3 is TGTGCCAGCAGTTCACCCGTCGACGGCCGCTATGGCTACACCTTC. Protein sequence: CASSSPVDGRYGYTF.

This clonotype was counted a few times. Here the CDR3 reads CASSSLTGLNYGYTF. In nucleotides, the CDR3 is TGTGCCAGCAGCTCCCTGACAGGACTTAACTATGGCTACACCTTC. The rearrangement links TRBV7-2 to TRBJ1-2, with D perhaps matching TRBD1 (6 bases). The germline V gene encodes CDR1 SGHTA and CDR2 FQGNSA. The CDR3 is 15 residues long. The V gene lost 4 bases and the J gene lost 1 base, with 13 bases spanning the gap.

The CDR3 sequence: CASSPTGSSADTQYF. CDR3 sequence (DNA): TGTGCCAGCAGCCCGACCGGATCTAGCGCAGATACGCAGTATTTT. The chain carries TRBV11-2 and TRBJ2-3; D might be TRBD2 (6 bases). V was shortened by 5 bases and J by 4 bases, with 16 bases between the two germline ends. Germline values: CDR1 SGHAT, CDR2 FQNNGV. This CDR3 is built from 15 residues.

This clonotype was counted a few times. CDR3 nucleotides: TGCGCCAGCGGGTTGATACCCGGGGAGCTGTTTTTT. It codes for CASGLIPGELFF. The J gene is TRBJ2-2, the V gene TRBV5-1; D not resolved. Per the germline V gene, CDR1 is SGHRS and CDR2 is YFSETQ. CDR3 length: 12 amino acids. V lost 7 bases, J lost 6 bases, and 10 bases lay in between. Together with reference TRBV5-1 and TRBJ2-2, the CDR3 gives the full variable domain: KAGVTQTPRYLIKTRGQQVTLSCSPISGHRSVSWYQQTPGQGLQFLFEYFSETQRNKGNFPGRFSGRQFSNSRSEMNVSTLELGDSALYLCASGLIPGELFFGEGSRLTVL.

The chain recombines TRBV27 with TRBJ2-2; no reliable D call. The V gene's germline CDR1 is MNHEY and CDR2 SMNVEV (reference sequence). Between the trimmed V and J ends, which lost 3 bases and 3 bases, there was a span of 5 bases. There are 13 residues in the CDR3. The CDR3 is CASSLRHTGELFF. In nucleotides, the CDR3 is TGTGCCAGCAGTTTGAGGCACACCGGGGAGCTGTTTTTT.

CDR3 DNA: TGTGCCAGCAGCTCCCACCGGACAGCCGGAGAAGAGACCCAGTACTTC. It is translated as CASSSHRTAGEETQYF. The genes are TRBV7-9 and TRBJ2-5, with D possibly being TRBD1 (6 bases). This CDR3 comprises 16 residues. Deletions cut 4 bases from V and 3 bases from J, with 18 bases between. Looked up from germline, CDR1 is SEHNR and CDR2 is FQNEAQ (reference sequence).

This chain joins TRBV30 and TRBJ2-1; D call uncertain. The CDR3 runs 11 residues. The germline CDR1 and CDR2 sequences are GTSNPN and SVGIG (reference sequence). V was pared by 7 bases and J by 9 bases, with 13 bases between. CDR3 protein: CAYLFGVEQFF. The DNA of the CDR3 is TGTGCCTACCTATTTGGAGTTGAGCAGTTCTTC.

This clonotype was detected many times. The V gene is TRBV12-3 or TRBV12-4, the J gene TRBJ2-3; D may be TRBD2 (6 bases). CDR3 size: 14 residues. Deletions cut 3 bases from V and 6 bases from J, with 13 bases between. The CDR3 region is CASSLGGVGDTQYF. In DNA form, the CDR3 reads TGTGCCAGCAGTTTGGGCGGGGTAGGGGATACGCAGTATTTT.

CDR3 residues: CASSQSLAGDTDTQYF. The DNA of the CDR3 is TGTGCCAGCAGCCAATCGCTAGCGGGGGACACAGATACGCAGTATTTT. The chain combines TRBV4-2 with TRBJ2-3, with 10 bases that match TRBD2. The CDR3 covers 16 residues. Germline CDR1 is LGHNA and CDR2 is YNFKEQ. V trimming: 2 bases; J trimming: 2 bases; junction bases outside the gene matches: 4.

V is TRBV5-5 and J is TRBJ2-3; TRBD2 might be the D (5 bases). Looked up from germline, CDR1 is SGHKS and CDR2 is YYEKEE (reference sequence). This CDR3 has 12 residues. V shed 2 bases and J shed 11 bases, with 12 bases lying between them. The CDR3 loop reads CASSLRGEGQYF. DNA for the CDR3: TGTGCCAGCAGCTTACGGGGAGAAGGGCAGTATTTT.